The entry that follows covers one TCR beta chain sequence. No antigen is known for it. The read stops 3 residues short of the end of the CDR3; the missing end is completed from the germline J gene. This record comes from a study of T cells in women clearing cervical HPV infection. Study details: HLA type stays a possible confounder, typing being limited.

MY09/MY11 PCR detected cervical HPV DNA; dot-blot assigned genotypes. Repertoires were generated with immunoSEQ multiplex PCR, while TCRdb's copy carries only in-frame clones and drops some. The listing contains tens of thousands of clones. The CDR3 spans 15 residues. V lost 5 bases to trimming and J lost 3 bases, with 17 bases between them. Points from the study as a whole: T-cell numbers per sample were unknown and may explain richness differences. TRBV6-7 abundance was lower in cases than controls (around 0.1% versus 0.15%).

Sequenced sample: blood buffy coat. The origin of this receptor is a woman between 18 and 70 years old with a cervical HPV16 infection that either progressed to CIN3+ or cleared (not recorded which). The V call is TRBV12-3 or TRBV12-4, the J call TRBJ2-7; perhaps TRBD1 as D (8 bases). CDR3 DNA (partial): TGTGCCAGCAGTCCCCACAGGGGGGGGAACTACGAG. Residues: CASSPHRGGNYE. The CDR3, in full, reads CASSPHRGGNYEQYF.